These 30 T cell receptor beta chains were all obtained from the same sample, sequenced in a study of cytomegalovirus exposure and HLA in healthy donors. The study ran its PCR with 60 Vbeta and 13 Jbeta primers. The table came from immunoSEQ multiplex PCR; TCRdb's copy has only in-frame clones and leaves some out. The data hold over 150,000 clones, with 65% to 90% observed a single time. The source material was PBMCs. All receptors derive from a man over 45 in good health and CMV-seropositive.

The chain has TRBV5-1 and TRBJ2-7; TRBD1 aligns across 10 bases. V shed 0 bases, J shed 0 bases, and the junction held 12 bases outside the gene matches. Germline assignment: CDR1 SGHRS and CDR2 YFSETQ. This CDR3 is 19 amino acids long. The CDR3 coding sequence is TGCGCCAGCAGCTTGGTTGGGACAGGGGTGAGCCGGAGCTCCTACGAGCAGTACTTC. It specifies CASSLVGTGVSRSSYEQYF.

This rearrangement joins TRBV4-2 to TRBJ2-4; D is unclear. Germline loops: CDR1 LGHNA, CDR2 YNFKEQ. This CDR3 is built from 15 residues. V was clipped by 6 bases and J by 0 bases, with 12 bases between them. CDR3 protein: CASSSNSGAKNIQYF. The CDR3 DNA reads as TGTGCCAGCAGTTCTAATAGTGGAGCCAAAAACATTCAGTACTTC.

The chain carries TRBV7-9 and TRBJ1-1; TRBD1 aligns across 8 bases. Trimming removed 4 bases from V and 6 bases from J; junction bases left unmatched: 10. Germline CDR1 and CDR2: SEHNR and FQNEAQ (reference sequence). The CDR3 covers 15 residues. CDR3 loop: CASSSLLQGGAEAFF. The CDR3 nucleotides are TGTGCCAGCAGCTCGCTATTACAGGGGGGGGCTGAAGCTTTCTTT.

The rearrangement links TRBV5-1 to TRBJ2-3, with TRBD2 as a possible D gene (6 bases). The CDR3 spans 17 residues. Trimming stripped 0 bases from V and 6 bases from J, with 20 bases between. Germline V gene sequence: CDR1 SGHRS, CDR2 YFSETQ. The CDR3 nucleotides are TGCGCCAGCAGCTTGGTGCGACGGGACTTACGAGACGATACGCAGTATTTT. Translation gives CASSLVRRDLRDDTQYF.

The chain's CDR3 is CASRPPGSGRYEQYF. As DNA, the CDR3 is TGTGCCAGCAGACCCCCGGGAAGCGGTCGCTACGAGCAGTACTTC. The V call is TRBV11-2, the J call TRBJ2-7; TRBD2 is a possible D gene (5 bases). This CDR3 region has 15 residues. V was pared by 6 bases and J by 3 bases, with 18 bases between. From germline, CDR1 is SGHAT and CDR2 FQNNGV.

The chain joins TRBV7-8 to TRBJ1-2; a weak D match, TRBD1 (5 bases). The V end lost 7 bases, the J end lost 8 bases, and 11 bases lay between the germline ends. CDR1 is SGHVS and CDR2 is FQNEAQ in the germline V gene. This CDR3 has 11 amino acids. The CDR3 region has the DNA TGTGCCAGCACCCAGGGAGGCGGCTACACCTTC. Translation: CASTQGGGYTF.

CDR3 residues: CASSLRPGYGYTF. DNA of the CDR3: TGTGCCAGCAGTTTAAGACCAGGTTATGGCTACACCTTC. V usage is TRBV28 and J usage is TRBJ1-2; D gene uncertain. CDR1 is MDHEN, CDR2 SYDVKM, per germline. Trimming cost V 2 bases and J 5 bases, with 9 bases left between them. This CDR3 has 13 residues.

The J gene is TRBJ1-1, the V gene TRBV7-2; 11 bases are a match to TRBD1. V trimming: 5 bases; J trimming: 6 bases; junction bases outside the gene matches: 11. The CDR3 has 16 amino acids. CDR1 is SGHTA, CDR2 FQGNSA, per germline. In DNA, the CDR3 is TGTGCCAGCAGCCCAGACCCGGACAGGGGGCACGCTGAAGCTTTCTTT. Encoded protein: CASSPDPDRGHAEAFF.

The chain joins TRBV11-2 to TRBJ2-5; 8 bases are shared with TRBD2. The V segment lost 3 bases and the J segment 4 bases; nucleotides outside the gene matches: 1. Germline loops: CDR1 SGHAT, CDR2 FQNNGV. This CDR3 comprises 13 residues. CDR3: CASSFRGGETQYF. The DNA of the CDR3 is TGTGCCAGCAGCTTCCGGGGGGGAGAGACCCAGTACTTC.

The rearrangement links TRBV5-1 to TRBJ2-3; 8 bases are a match to TRBD1. The V segment lost 0 bases and the J segment 0 bases; nucleotides outside the gene matches: 6. Germline loops: CDR1 SGHRS, CDR2 YFSETQ. The CDR3 runs 17 residues. This CDR3 is CASSLVPNRGSTDTQYF. As DNA, the CDR3 is TGCGCCAGCAGCTTGGTCCCTAACAGGGGGAGCACAGATACGCAGTATTTT. The complete variable domain, with remaining parts taken from reference TRBV5-1 and TRBJ2-3, reads KAGVTQTPRYLIKTRGQQVTLSCSPISGHRSVSWYQQTPGQGLQFLFEYFSETQRNKGNFPGRFSGRQFSNSRSEMNVSTLELGDSALYLCASSLVPNRGSTDTQYFGPGTRLTVL.

The rearrangement links TRBV19 to TRBJ2-2, with 8 bases identical to TRBD2. The CDR3 length is 16 residues. In germline, CDR1 is LNHDA, CDR2 SQIVND (reference sequence). V gave up 5 bases and J gave up 0 bases; unmatched junction bases: 5. The chain's CDR3 is CASSHTGGANTGELFF. CDR3 nucleotides: TGTGCCAGTAGTCATACCGGGGGGGCGAACACCGGGGAGCTGTTTTTT.

The V and J genes are TRBV19 and TRBJ2-1, with a tentative D call TRBD2 (5 bases). Trimming pared 1 base from V and 0 bases from J, leaving 7 bases between. CDR1 and CDR2 (germline): LNHDA, SQIVND (reference sequence). The CDR3 covers 15 residues. The CDR3 sequence: CASSIGESSYNEQFF. In DNA, the CDR3 is TGTGCCAGTAGTATAGGGGAGAGCTCCTACAATGAGCAGTTCTTC.

The J gene is TRBJ1-5, the V gene TRBV27; TRBD1 is a possible D gene (5 bases). The CDR3 is 13 residues long. Per germline, CDR1 MNHEY and CDR2 SMNVEV (reference sequence). V was pared by 2 bases and J by 4 bases, with 6 bases between. CDR3 residues: CASSLAGNQPQHF. In DNA, the CDR3 is TGTGCCAGCAGTTTAGCAGGGAATCAGCCCCAGCATTTT.

This clone came up a few times. The CDR3 protein is CASSQVNSGHLYGYTF. For the CDR3, the DNA is TGTGCCAGCAGCCAGGTGAACTCAGGACACCTATATGGCTACACCTTC. J is TRBJ1-2 and V is TRBV4-2, with D possibly TRBD1 on 5 matching bases. This CDR3 contains 16 residues. The germline V gene has CDR1 LGHNA and CDR2 YNFKEQ. The germline V and J ends were trimmed by 3 bases and 5 bases, with 19 bases remaining between them.

The chain has TRBV5-8 and TRBJ1-2, with 7 bases lining up with TRBD1. CDR1 and CDR2 (germline): SGHTS, YDEGEE. The V segment lost 4 bases and the J segment 5 bases; nucleotides outside the gene matches: 5. This CDR3 has 13 amino acids. The DNA for the CDR3 is TGTGCCAGCAGCCCCTGGGACAGATATGGCTACACCTTC. This translates into CASSPWDRYGYTF.

Comments on this clone: The germline gene is not matched at one end of the junction; a read error may be the cause. This chain connects TRBV7-7 to TRBJ2-1, with 10 bases matching TRBD2. Looked up from germline, CDR1 is SSHAT and CDR2 is FNYEAQ (reference sequence). This CDR3 spans 13 amino acids. CDR3 sequence reads: CASSSTSGNEQFF. CDR3 DNA: TGTGCTAGCAGCTCGACTAGCGGGAATGAGCAGTTCTTC.

The gene calls are TRBV30 and TRBJ1-5; D perhaps matches TRBD1 (6 bases). Germline V lookup: CDR1 GTSNPN, CDR2 SVGIG (reference sequence). The CDR3 is 13 amino acids. V lost 0 bases and J lost 7, with 10 bases in between. CDR3 residues: CAWSVGGGQPQHF. In DNA form, the CDR3 reads TGTGCCTGGAGTGTTGGGGGGGGCCAGCCCCAGCATTTT.

The chain is built from TRBV5-4 and TRBJ2-2; D not resolved. CDR1 is SGHNT and CDR2 is YYREEE in the germline V gene (reference sequence). The CDR3 is 14 residues long. V lost 3 bases and J lost 8, with 14 bases in between. CDR3 sequence reads: CASSSHQARGELFF. CDR3 DNA sequence: TGTGCCAGCAGCTCCCACCAGGCACGAGGGGAGCTGTTTTTT. The full variable domain, its missing parts supplied by reference TRBV5-4 and TRBJ2-2, is ETGVTQSPTHLIKTRGQQVTLRCSSQSGHNTVSWYQQALGQGPQFIFQYYREEENGRGNFPPRFSGLQFPNYSSELNVNALELDDSALYLCASSSHQARGELFFGEGSRLTVL.

The chain carries TRBV4-1 and TRBJ2-7; unclear D gene. From germline, CDR1 is MGHRA and CDR2 YSYEKL. This CDR3 has 14 residues. Trimming cost V 0 bases and J 7 bases, with 13 bases left between them. The CDR3 region is CASSQDQVNREQYF. The CDR3 nucleotides are TGCGCCAGCAGCCAAGATCAAGTAAACCGGGAGCAGTACTTC.

The V gene is TRBV28, the J gene TRBJ1-5, with 8 bases fitting TRBD1. CDR1 MDHEN and CDR2 SYDVKM come from the germline V gene. V lost 7 bases and J lost 4; bases outside the gene matches: 6. This CDR3 is built from 14 residues. CDR3 residues: CASISGTGNQPQHF. The CDR3 DNA follows: TGTGCCAGCATATCAGGGACAGGAAATCAGCCCCAGCATTTT.

V usage is TRBV19 and J usage is TRBJ1-1; D is unclear. Germline loops: CDR1 LNHDA, CDR2 SQIVND (reference sequence). CDR3 length equals 13 residues. V dropped 8 bases and J dropped 3 bases, with 13 bases sitting between them. The CDR3 sequence: CASVSSGHTEAFF. The CDR3 DNA reads as TGTGCCAGTGTATCAAGCGGACACACTGAAGCTTTCTTT. Based on the CDR3 plus reference TRBV19 and TRBJ1-1, the full variable domain is DGGITQSPKYLFRKEGQNVTLSCEQNLNHDAMYWYRQDPGQGLRLIYYSQIVNDFQKGDIAEGYSVSREKKESFPLTVTSAQKNPTAFYLCASVSSGHTEAFFGQGTRLTVV.

The chain recombines TRBV4-2 with TRBJ2-5; 9 bases are a match to TRBD2. The CDR3 is 15 amino acids. Looked up from germline, CDR1 is LGHNA and CDR2 is YNFKEQ. J gave up 2 bases and V 4 bases, and 5 bases lay outside the gene matches. The CDR3 coding sequence is TGTGCCAGCAGCCCTAGGACTAGCGCGCAAGAGACCCAGTACTTC. This encodes CASSPRTSAQETQYF.

The gene calls are TRBV7-2 and TRBJ1-6; no clear D. This CDR3 spans 15 amino acids. Germline loops: CDR1 SGHTA, CDR2 FQGNSA. Deletions cut 1 base from V and 8 bases from J, with 12 bases between. The CDR3 DNA reads TGTGCCAGCAGCTTAGAAGCGGGTTTCGATTCACCCCTCCACTTT. This codes for CASSLEAGFDSPLHF.

This sequence joins TRBV5-1 and TRBJ1-1; possible D gene TRBD1, 6 bases. Germline loops: CDR1 SGHRS, CDR2 YFSETQ. V lost 2 bases and J lost 4, with 12 bases in between. The CDR3 totals 14 residues. DNA of the CDR3: TGCGCCAGCAGCTTTGCTGGACAGTTCACTGAAGCTTTCTTT. Protein sequence: CASSFAGQFTEAFF.

The gene calls are TRBV21-1 and TRBJ2-7; the table's D gene call, TRBD1, was not cross checked with the DNA. TRBV21-1 is reported as a pseudogene. The CDR3 has 15 amino acids. Here the CDR3 DNA reads TGTGCCAGCGGAAAGTTAGGACAGGGGAACTACGAGCAGTACTTC. Its translation: CASGKLGQGNYEQYF.

The V and J genes are TRBV19 and TRBJ1-2; 8 bases are a match to TRBD1. The V gene end was trimmed by 5 bases and the J gene end by 4 bases; junction bases not matched to a gene: 12. The CDR3 covers 16 residues. Germline V CDR1 and CDR2: LNHDA, SQIVND (reference sequence). The CDR3 protein is CASSSTSRTGLYGYTF. The CDR3 region has the DNA TGTGCCAGTAGTTCCACCTCTAGGACAGGGCTCTATGGCTACACCTTC.

The chain joins TRBV27 to TRBJ2-6, with D possibly TRBD2 on 5 matching bases. The V gene's germline CDR1 is MNHEY and CDR2 SMNVEV (reference sequence). Trimming removed 5 bases at V and 2 bases at J, with 19 bases between. The CDR3 totals 18 residues. This CDR3 is CASSLGGGWGPGANVLTF. CDR3 nucleotide sequence: TGTGCCAGCAGTCTCGGCGGAGGTTGGGGTCCTGGGGCCAACGTCCTGACTTTC.

The chain is built from TRBV6-5 and TRBJ2-7, with 8 bases that match TRBD1. J gave up 3 bases and V 2 bases, and 6 bases lay outside the gene matches. Germline loops: CDR1 MNHEY, CDR2 SVGAGI. This CDR3 has 15 residues. DNA for the CDR3: TGTGCCAGCAGTTACGAGAACAGGGGGATCTACGAGCAGTACTTC. Translating it yields CASSYENRGIYEQYF.

This chain connects TRBV21-1 to TRBJ1-2; TRBD1 is the table's D call, not checked against the DNA. TRBV21-1 is recorded as a pseudogene. This CDR3 contains 13 residues. The CDR3 here is CASSKEGAYGYTF. In DNA form, the CDR3 reads TGTGCCAGCAGCAAAGAGGGGGCGTATGGCTACACCTTC.

The rearrangement links TRBV4-3 to TRBJ2-1, with 7 bases matching TRBD1. The CDR3 consists of 16 residues. Germline trimming cut 1 base from V and 3 bases from J; bases unmatched to any gene: 6. Germline lookup yields CDR1 LGHNA and CDR2 YSLEER. CDR3 in DNA: TGCGCCAGCAGCCAAGTCAGTAGGGGGCTCTACAATGAGCAGTTCTTC. Its translation: CASSQVSRGLYNEQFF.